This TCR beta chain stems from a study of identical twins. TCRdb called the 5' RACE reads again in MiXCR, with one record for every CDR3 protein. Of about 690,000 distinct CDR3 sequences listed, roughly 6% were seen once; the top ten hold around 1.7%. Germline V gene sequence: CDR1 MNHNS, CDR2 SASEGT. V lost 5 bases to trimming and J lost 6 bases; unmatched junction nucleotides: 18. The CDR3 spans 19 residues. The source of this sequence is a man aged 18 to 29 in good health. The V call is TRBV6-1, the J call TRBJ2-6, with 8 bases that match TRBD1. The sample consisted of naive T cells sorted from blood. The CDR3 reads CASSQNRGVGRLAANVLTF. The CDR3 DNA sequence: TGTGCCAGCAGTCAAAACAGGGGGGTGGGTCGACTGGCGGCCAACGTCCTGACTTTC.